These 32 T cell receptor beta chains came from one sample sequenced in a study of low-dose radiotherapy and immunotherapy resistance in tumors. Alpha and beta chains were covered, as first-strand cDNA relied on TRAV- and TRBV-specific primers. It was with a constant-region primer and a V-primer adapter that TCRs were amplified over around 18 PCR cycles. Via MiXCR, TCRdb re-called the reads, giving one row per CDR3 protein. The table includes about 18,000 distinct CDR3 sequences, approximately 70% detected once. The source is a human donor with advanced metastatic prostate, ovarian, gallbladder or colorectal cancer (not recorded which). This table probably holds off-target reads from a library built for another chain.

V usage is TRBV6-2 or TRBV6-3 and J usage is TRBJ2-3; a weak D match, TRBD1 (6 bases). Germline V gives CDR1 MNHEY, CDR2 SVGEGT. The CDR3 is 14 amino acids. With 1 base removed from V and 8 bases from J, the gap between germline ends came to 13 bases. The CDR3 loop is CASSYFRGDGTQYF. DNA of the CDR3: TGTGCCAGCAGTTACTTCAGGGGTGATGGTACGCAGTATTTT.

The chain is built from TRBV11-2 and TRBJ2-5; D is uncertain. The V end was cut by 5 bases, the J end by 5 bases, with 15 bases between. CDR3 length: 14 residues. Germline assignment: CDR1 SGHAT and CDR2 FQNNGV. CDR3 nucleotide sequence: TGTGCCAGCAGCATAGGACGCGCCCTTGAGACCCAGTACTTC. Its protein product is CASSIGRALETQYF.

The CDR3 spells CASSLMGSPLHF. CDR3 DNA sequence: TGTGCCAGCAGTTTGATGGGGTCACCCCTCCACTTT. This chain links TRBV12-3 or TRBV12-4 with TRBJ1-6; D ambiguous. The ends were cut back, 3 bases at V and 10 bases at J, with 7 bases in the middle. CDR3 length: 12 amino acids.

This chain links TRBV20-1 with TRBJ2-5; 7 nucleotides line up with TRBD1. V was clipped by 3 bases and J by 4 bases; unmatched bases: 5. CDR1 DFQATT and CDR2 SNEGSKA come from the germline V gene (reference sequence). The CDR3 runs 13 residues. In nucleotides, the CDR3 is TGCAGTGCTAGGGGACAGCATGGAGAGACCCAGTACTTC. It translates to CSARGQHGETQYF.

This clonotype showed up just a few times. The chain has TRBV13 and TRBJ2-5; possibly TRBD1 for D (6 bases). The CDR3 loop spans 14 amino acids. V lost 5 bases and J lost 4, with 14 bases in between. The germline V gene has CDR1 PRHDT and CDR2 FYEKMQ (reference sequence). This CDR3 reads CASSRRQVGETQYF. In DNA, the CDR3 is TGTGCCAGCAGCAGAAGACAGGTCGGAGAGACCCAGTACTTC.

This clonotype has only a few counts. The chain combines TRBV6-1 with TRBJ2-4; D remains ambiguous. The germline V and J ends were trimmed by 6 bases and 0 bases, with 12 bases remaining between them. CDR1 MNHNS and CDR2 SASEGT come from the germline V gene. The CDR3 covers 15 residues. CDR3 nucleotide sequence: TGTGCCAGCAGGAAGGAGCCTCTAGCCAAAAACATTCAGTACTTC. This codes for CASRKEPLAKNIQYF.

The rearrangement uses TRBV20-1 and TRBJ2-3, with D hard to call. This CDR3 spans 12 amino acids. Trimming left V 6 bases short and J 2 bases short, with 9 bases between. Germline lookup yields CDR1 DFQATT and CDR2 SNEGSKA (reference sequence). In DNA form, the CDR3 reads TGCAGTGCCCCCAACCCCACAGATACGCAGTATTTT. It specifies CSAPNPTDTQYF.

The CDR3 nucleotides read TGTGCCAGCCGGACAGGAACCCAAGAGACCCAGTACTTC. Translating it yields CASRTGTQETQYF. J is TRBJ2-5 and V is TRBV28; TRBD1 matches 7 bases. The CDR3 is 13 amino acids. V trimming: 8 bases; J trimming: 1 base; junction bases outside the gene matches: 4. CDR1 is MDHEN and CDR2 is SYDVKM in the germline V gene. The whole variable domain, remainder taken from reference TRBV28 and TRBJ2-5, is DVKVTQSSRYLVKRTGEKVFLECVQDMDHENMFWYRQDPGLGLRLIYFSYDVKMKEKGDIPEGYSVSREKKERFSLILESASTNQTSMYLCASRTGTQETQYFGPGTRLLVL.

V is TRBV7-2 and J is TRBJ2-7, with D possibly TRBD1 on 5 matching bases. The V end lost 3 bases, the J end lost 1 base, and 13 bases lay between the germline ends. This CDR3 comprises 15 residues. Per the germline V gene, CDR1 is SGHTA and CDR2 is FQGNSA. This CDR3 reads CASSFREMRSYEQYF. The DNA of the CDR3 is TGTGCCAGCAGCTTCAGGGAAATGAGGTCCTACGAGCAGTACTTC.

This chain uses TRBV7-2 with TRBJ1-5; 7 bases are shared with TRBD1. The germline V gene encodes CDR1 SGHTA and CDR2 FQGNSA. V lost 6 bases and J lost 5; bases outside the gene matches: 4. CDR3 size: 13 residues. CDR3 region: CASSRQGDQPQHF. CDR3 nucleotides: TGTGCCAGCAGTAGACAGGGTGATCAGCCCCAGCATTTT.

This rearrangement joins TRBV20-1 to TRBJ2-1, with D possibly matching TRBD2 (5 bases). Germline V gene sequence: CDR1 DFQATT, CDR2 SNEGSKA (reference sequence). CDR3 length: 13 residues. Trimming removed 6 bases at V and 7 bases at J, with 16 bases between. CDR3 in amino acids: CSASEEVGNEQFF. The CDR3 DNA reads TGCAGTGCAAGCGAGGAGGTGGGGAATGAGCAGTTCTTC.

The CDR3 nucleotides read TGTGCCAGCAGAAGGGGCAATAGCAATCAGCCCCAGCATTTT. It translates to CASRRGNSNQPQHF. This chain uses TRBV28 with TRBJ1-5; D perhaps matches TRBD1 (5 bases). The germline gives CDR1 MDHEN, CDR2 SYDVKM. CDR3 size: 14 residues. Trimming left V 6 bases short and J 0 bases short, with 9 bases between.

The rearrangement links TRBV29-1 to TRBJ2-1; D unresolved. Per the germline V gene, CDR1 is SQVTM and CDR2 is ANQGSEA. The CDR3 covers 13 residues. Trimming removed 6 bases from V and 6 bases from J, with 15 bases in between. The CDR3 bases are TGCAGCGTGTCACGGACCCACGGCAATGAGCAGTTCTTC. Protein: CSVSRTHGNEQFF.

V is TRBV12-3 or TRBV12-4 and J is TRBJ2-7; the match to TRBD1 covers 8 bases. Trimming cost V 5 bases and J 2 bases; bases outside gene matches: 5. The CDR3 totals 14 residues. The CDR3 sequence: CASSPGQATYEQYF. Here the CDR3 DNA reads TGTGCCAGCAGTCCGGGACAGGCTACCTACGAGCAGTACTTC.

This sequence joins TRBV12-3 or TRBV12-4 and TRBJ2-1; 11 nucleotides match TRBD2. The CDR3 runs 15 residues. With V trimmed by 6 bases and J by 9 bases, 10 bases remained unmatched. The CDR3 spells CASSRSGGALSEQFF. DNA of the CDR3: TGTGCCAGCAGCCGTAGCGGGGGGGCCCTTAGTGAGCAGTTCTTC.

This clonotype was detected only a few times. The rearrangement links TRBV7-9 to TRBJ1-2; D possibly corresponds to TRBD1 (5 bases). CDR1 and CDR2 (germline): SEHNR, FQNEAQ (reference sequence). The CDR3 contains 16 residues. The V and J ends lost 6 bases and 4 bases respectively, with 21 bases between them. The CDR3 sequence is CASRPPERGMTYGYTF. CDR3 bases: TGTGCCAGCAGACCCCCTGAGAGGGGCATGACCTATGGCTACACCTTC.

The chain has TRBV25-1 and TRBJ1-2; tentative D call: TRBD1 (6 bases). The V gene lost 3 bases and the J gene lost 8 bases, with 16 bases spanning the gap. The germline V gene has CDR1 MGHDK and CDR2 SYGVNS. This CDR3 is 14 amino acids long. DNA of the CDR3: TGTGCCAGCAGTGAGGGGTACAGGGTGGACGGCTACACCTTC. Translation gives CASSEGYRVDGYTF.

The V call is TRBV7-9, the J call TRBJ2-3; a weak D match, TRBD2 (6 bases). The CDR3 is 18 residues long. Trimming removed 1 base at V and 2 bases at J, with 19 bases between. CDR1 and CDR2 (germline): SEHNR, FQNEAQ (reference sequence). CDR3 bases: TGTGCCAGCAGCTTAGACGGGCGGGATAACCCCGTCACAGATACGCAGTATTTT. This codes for CASSLDGRDNPVTDTQYF. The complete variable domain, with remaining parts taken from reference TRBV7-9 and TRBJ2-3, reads DTGVSQNPRHKITKRGQNVTFRCDPISEHNRLYWYRQTLGQGPEFLTYFQNEAQLEKSRLLSDRFSAERPKGSFSTLEIQRTEQGDSAMYLCASSLDGRDNPVTDTQYFGPGTRLTVL.

This CDR3 reads CASAKGSYEQYF. CDR3 in DNA: TGTGCCAGCGCGAAGGGCTCCTACGAGCAGTACTTC. The V call is TRBV6-5, the J call TRBJ2-7; D gene ambiguous. Germline CDR1 reads MNHEY; CDR2 reads SVGAGI. The CDR3 totals 12 residues. V lost 8 bases, J lost 0 bases, and 8 bases lay in between.

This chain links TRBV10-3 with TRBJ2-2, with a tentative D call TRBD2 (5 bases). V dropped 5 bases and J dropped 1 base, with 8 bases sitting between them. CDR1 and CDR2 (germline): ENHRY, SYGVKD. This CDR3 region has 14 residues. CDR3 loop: CAISKGLNTGELFF. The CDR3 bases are TGTGCCATCAGTAAAGGACTGAACACCGGGGAGCTGTTTTTT.

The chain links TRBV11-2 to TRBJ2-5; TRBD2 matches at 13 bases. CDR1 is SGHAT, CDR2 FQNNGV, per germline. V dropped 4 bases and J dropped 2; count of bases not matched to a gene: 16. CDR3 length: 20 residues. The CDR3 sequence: CASSSPRGRLAGGFQETQYF. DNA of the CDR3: TGTGCCAGCAGCTCCCCAAGAGGGCGACTAGCGGGGGGTTTTCAAGAGACCCAGTACTTC.

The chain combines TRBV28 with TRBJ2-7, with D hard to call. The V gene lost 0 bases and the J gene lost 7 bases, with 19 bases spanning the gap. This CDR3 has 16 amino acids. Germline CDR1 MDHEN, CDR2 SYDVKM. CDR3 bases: TGTGCCAGCAGTTTATGGACCCTGAGCTCCCTAGGTGAGCAGTACTTC. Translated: CASSLWTLSSLGEQYF.

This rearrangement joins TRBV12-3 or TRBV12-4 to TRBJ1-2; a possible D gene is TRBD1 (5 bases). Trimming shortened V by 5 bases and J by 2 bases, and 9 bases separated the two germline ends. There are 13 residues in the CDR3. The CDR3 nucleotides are TGTGCCAGCAGTCCACAGGAAAACTATGGCTACACCTTC. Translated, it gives CASSPQENYGYTF.

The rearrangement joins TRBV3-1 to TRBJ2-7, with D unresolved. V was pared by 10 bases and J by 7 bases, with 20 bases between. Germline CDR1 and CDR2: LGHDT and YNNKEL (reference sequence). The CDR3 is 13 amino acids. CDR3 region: CATPSTKAWEQYF. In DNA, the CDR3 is TGTGCCACGCCTTCTACTAAGGCGTGGGAGCAGTACTTC.

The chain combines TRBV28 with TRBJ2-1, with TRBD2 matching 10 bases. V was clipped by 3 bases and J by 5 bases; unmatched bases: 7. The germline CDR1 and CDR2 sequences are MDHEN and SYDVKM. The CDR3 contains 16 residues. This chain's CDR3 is CASSFPLAGGNNEQFF. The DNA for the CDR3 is TGTGCCAGCAGTTTCCCCTTAGCGGGAGGTAACAATGAGCAGTTCTTC. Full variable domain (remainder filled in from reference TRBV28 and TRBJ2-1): DVKVTQSSRYLVKRTGEKVFLECVQDMDHENMFWYRQDPGLGLRLIYFSYDVKMKEKGDIPEGYSVSREKKERFSLILESASTNQTSMYLCASSFPLAGGNNEQFFGPGTRLTVL.

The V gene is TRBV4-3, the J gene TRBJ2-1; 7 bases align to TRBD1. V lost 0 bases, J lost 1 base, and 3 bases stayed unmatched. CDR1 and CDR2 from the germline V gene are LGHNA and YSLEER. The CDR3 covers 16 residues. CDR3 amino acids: CASSQEGTVSYNEQFF. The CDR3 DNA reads TGCGCCAGCAGCCAAGAGGGGACAGTTTCCTACAATGAGCAGTTCTTC.

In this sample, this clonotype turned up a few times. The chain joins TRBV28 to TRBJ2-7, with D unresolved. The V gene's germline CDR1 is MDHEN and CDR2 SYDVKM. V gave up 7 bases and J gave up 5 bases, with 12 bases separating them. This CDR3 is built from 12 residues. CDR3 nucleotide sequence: TGTGCCAGCATGGCTAAATCCGACGAGCAGTACTTC. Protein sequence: CASMAKSDEQYF.

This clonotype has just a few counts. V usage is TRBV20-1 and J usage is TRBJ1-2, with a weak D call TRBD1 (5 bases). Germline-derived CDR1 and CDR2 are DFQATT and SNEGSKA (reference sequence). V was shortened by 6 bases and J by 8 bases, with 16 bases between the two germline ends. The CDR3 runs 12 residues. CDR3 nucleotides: TGCAGTGCGCCTTACAGGACTCGAGGCTACACCTTC. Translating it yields CSAPYRTRGYTF.

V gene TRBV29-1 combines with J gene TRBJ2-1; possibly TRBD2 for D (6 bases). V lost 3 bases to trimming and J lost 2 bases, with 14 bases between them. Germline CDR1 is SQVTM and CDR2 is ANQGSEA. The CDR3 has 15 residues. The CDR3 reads CSVDGREPPYNEQFF. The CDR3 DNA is TGCAGCGTTGATGGTCGGGAGCCTCCCTACAATGAGCAGTTCTTC.

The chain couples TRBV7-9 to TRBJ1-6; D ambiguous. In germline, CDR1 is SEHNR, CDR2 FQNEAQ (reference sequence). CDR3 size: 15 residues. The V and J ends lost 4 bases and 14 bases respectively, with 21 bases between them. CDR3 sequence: CASSSHSGRFGTLHF. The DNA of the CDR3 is TGTGCCAGCAGCTCCCATAGTGGCAGATTTGGGACCCTCCACTTT.

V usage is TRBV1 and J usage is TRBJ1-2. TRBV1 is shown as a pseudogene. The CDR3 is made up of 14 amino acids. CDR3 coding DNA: TGTGCCAGCAGCCAAGATTCAGGGAGGGGTGGCTACACCTTC. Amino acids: CASSQDSGRGGYTF.

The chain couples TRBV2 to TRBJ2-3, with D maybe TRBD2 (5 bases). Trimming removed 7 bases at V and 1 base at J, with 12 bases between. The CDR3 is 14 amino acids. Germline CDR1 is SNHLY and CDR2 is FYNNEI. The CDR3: CASKRTVRTDTQYF. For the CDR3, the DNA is TGTGCCAGCAAAAGGACTGTTCGCACAGATACGCAGTATTTT.